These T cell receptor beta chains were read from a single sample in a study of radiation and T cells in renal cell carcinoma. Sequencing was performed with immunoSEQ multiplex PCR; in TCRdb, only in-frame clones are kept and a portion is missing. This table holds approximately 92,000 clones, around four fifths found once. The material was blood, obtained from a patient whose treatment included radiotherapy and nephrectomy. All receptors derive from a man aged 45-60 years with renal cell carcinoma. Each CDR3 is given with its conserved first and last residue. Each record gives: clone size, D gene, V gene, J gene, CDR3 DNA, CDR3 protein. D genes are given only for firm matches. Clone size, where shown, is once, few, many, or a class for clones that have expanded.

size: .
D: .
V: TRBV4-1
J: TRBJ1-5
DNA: TGCGCCAGCAGCCAAGCTCCGAGAAGTGCGGTGCCCCAGCATTTT
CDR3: CASSQAPRSAVPQHF

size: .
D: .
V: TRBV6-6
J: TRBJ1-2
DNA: TGTGCCAGCAGCCGCCGGGGGGGCGACTATGGCTACACCTTC
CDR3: CASSRRGGDYGYTF

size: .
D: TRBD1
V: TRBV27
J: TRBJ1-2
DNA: TGTGCCAGCAGTTTATCGATACAGGGGGCGGACTATGGCTACACCTTC
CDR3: CASSLSIQGADYGYTF

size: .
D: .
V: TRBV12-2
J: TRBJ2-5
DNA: TGTGCAAGTCGCTTAGTTTGGGGGTGGACCCAGTACTTC
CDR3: CASRLVWGWTQYF

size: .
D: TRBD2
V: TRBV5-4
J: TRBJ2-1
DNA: TGTGCCACCCAAAACGGGGGGGCCTCCTACAATGAGCAGTTCTTC
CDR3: CATQNGGASYNEQFF

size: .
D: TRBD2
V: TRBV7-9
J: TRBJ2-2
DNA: TGTGCCAGCAGTCGGCCGGGACTAGCGGGGGGCCCGAACACCGGGGAGCTGTTTTTT
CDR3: CASSRPGLAGGPNTGELFF

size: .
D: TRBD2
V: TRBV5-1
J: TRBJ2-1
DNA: TGCGCCAGCAGCCTCAGCCTTGGGACTAGCGGGGGGGCTGAGCAGTTCTTC
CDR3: CASSLSLGTSGGAEQFF

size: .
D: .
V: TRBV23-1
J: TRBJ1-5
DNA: TGCGCCAGCAGTCAAAACGGACATTGCGCCGAGAATCAGCCCCAGCATTTT
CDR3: CASSQNGHCAENQPQHF

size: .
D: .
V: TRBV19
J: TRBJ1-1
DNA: TGTGCCAGTAGTACTAGACAGTCGGGCGGAGGGACTGAAGCTTTCTTT
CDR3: CASSTRQSGGGTEAFF

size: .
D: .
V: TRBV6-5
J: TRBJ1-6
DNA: TGTGCCACACGAAGGACGAACAATTCACCCCTCCACTTT
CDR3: CATRRTNNSPLHF

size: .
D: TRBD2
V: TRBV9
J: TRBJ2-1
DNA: TGTGCCAGCCGACCTAGCGGGGAGTCCTACAATGAGCAGTTCTTC
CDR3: CASRPSGESYNEQFF

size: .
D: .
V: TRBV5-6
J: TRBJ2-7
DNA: TGTGCCAGCAGCTTGCCCTTCGGGGACGAGCAGTACTTC
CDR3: CASSLPFGDEQYF

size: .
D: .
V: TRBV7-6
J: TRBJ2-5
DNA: TGTGCCAGCAGCTTTTTGTCGTCCCAAGAGACCCAGTACTTC
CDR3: CASSFLSSQETQYF

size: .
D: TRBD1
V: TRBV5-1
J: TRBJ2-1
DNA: TGCGCCAGCAGCCCCGGACAGGGCACCTACAATGAGCAGTTCTTC
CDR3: CASSPGQGTYNEQFF

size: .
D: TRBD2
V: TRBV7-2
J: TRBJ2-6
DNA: TGTGCCAGCAGCTCTAGCGGAGGAAACGTCCTGACTTTC
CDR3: CASSSSGGNVLTF

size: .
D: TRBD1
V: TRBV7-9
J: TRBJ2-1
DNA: TGTGCCAGCAGCCAAGGACAGGGAGTCCTCCATGAGCAGTTCTTC
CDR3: CASSQGQGVLHEQFF

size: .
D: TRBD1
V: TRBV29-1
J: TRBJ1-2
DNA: TGCAGCGTTGAAGTGGGACAGGGAGTCTATGGCTACACTTTC
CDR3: CSVEVGQGVYGYTF

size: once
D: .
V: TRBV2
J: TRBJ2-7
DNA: TGTGCCAGCAGTGATTCCTCGGGGGCAGGCGAGCAGTACTTC
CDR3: CASSDSSGAGEQYF

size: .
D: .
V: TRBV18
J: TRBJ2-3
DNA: TGTGCCAGCTCCGGAGTCGAAACTAGCACAGATACGCAGTATTTT
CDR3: CASSGVETSTDTQYF

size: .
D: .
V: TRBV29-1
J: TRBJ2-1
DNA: TGCAGCGTTCAGGGGAGATCGTGGATCGGCAATGAGCAGTTCTTC
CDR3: CSVQGRSWIGNEQFF

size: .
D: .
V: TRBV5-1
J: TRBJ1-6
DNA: TGCGCCAGCAGCCCCCGACCGAGTGGGGATTCACCCCTCCACTTT
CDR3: CASSPRPSGDSPLHF

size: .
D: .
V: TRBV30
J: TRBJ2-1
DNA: TGTGCCTGGAGTGTACGACGGGGGGCTTTCTCCTACAATGAGCAGTTCTTC
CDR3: CAWSVRRGAFSYNEQFF

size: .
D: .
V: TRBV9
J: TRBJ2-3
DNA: TGTGCCAGCAGCGTAGAGAAGGCAGATACGCAGTATTTT
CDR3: CASSVEKADTQYF

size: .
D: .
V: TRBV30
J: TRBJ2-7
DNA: TGTGCCTGGAGTCTGTCGGTCTACGAGCAGTACTTC
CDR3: CAWSLSVYEQYF

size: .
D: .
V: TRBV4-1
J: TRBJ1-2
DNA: TGCGCCAGCAGCCTTTCAGCGGATTATGGCTACACCTTC
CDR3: CASSLSADYGYTF

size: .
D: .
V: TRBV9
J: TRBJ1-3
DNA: TGTGCCAGCAGCGTAGTCGGGGGCCACTCTGGAAACACCATATATTTT
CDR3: CASSVVGGHSGNTIYF

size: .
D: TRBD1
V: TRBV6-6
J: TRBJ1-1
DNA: TGTGCCAGCAGGGGACAGCTGAACACTGAAGCTTTCTTT
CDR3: CASRGQLNTEAFF

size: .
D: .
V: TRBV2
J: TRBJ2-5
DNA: TGTGCCAGCAAATCCCAAGGGACCCAGTACTTC
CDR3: CASKSQGTQYF

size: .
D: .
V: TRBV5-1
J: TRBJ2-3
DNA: TGCGCCAGCAGCTTATTGGGCGCAGATACGCAGTATTTT
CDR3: CASSLLGADTQYF

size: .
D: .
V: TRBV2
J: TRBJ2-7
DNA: TGTGCCAGCAGAGATAAACGGGGGTCGGGTTCCTACGAGCAGTACTTC
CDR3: CASRDKRGSGSYEQYF

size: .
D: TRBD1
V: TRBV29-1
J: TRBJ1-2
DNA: TGCAGCGTTGTCCCAGGGGGAAATGGCTACACCTTC
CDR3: CSVVPGGNGYTF

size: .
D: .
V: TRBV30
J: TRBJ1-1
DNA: TGTGCCTGGAAAGGTACGAAAAACACTGAAGCTTTCTTT
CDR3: CAWKGTKNTEAFF

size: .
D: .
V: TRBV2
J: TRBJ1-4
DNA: TGTGCCAGCAGTGAATCGGGCGGTGGTGGGAAACTGTTTTTT
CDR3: CASSESGGGGKLFF

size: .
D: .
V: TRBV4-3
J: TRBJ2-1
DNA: TGCGCCAGCAGCCAAGAAGGCGTAGGGGGATACAATGAGCAGTTCTTC
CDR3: CASSQEGVGGYNEQFF

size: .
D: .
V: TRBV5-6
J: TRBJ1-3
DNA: TGTGCCAGCAGCCGACTTGTTTACTCTGGAAACACCATATATTTT
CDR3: CASSRLVYSGNTIYF

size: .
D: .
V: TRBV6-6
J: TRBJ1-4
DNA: TGTGCCAGCAGTTACCCAGAATCTGAAAAACTGTTTTTT
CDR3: CASSYPESEKLFF

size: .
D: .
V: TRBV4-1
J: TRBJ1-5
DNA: TGCGCCAGCAGCCAAGATCCCTCCCGGCCCCAGCATTTT
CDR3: CASSQDPSRPQHF

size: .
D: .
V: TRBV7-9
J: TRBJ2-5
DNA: TGTGCCAGCAGGAAGAGGACTCCCGGGCAAGAGACCCAGTACTTC
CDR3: CASRKRTPGQETQYF

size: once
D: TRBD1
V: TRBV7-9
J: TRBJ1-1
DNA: TGTGCCAGCAGCACAGTATATACAGGGGGGTTGAACACTGAAGCTTTCTTT
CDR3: CASSTVYTGGLNTEAFF

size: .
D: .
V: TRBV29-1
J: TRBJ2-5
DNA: TGCAGCGTTGGGGCTAGCGATCAAGAGACCCAGTACTTC
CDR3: CSVGASDQETQYF

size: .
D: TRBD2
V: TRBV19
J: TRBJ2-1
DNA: TGTGCCAGTATGAGCGGGAGGGCCTTATACAATGAGCAGTTCTTC
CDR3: CASMSGRALYNEQFF